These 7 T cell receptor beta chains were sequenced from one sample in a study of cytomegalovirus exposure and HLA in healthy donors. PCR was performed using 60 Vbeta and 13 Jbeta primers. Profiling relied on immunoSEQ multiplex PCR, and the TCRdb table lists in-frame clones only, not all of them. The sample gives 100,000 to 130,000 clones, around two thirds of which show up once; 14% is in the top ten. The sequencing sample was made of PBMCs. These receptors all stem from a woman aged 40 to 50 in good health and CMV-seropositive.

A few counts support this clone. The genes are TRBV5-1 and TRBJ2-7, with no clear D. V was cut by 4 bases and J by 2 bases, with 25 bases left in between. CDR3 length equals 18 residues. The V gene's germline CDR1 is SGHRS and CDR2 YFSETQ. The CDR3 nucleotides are TGCGCCAGCAGCCCCTCACCCAGACGTAGTCAGGCACCCTACGAGCAGTACTTC. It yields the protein CASSPSPRRSQAPYEQYF. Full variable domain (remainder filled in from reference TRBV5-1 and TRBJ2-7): KAGVTQTPRYLIKTRGQQVTLSCSPISGHRSVSWYQQTPGQGLQFLFEYFSETQRNKGNFPGRFSGRQFSNSRSEMNVSTLELGDSALYLCASSPSPRRSQAPYEQYFGPGTRLTVT.

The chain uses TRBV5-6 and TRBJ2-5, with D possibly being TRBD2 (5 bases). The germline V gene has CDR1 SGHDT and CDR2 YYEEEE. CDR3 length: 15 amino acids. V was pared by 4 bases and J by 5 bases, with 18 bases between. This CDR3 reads CASSAVSGERETQYF. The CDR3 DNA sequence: TGTGCCAGCAGCGCGGTATCCGGGGAGAGGGAGACCCAGTACTTC.

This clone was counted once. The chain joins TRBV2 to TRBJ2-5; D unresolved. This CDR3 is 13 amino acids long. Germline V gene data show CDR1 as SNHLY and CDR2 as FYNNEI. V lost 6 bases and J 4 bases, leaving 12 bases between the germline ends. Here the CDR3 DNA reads TGTGCCAGCAGAGATTGGGCTGGAGAGACCCAGTACTTC. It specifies CASRDWAGETQYF.

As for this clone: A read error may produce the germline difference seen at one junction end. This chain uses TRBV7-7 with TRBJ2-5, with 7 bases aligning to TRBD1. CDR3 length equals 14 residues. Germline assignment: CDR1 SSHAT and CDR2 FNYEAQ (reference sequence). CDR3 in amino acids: CASSSTGNLETQYF. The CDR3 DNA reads TGTGCTAGCAGCTCGACAGGGAATTTAGAGACCCAGTACTTC.

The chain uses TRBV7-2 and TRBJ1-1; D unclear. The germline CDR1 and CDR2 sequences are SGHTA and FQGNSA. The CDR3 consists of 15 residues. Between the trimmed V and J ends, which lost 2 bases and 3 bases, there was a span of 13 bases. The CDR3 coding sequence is TGTGCCAGCAGCTTATTTTCAGGCATCGACACTGAAGCTTTCTTT. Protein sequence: CASSLFSGIDTEAFF.

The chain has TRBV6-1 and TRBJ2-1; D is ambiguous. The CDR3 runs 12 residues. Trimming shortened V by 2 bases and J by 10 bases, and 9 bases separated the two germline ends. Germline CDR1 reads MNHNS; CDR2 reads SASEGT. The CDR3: CASSEHRTEQFF. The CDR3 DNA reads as TGTGCCAGCAGTGAACACCGAACAGAGCAGTTCTTC.

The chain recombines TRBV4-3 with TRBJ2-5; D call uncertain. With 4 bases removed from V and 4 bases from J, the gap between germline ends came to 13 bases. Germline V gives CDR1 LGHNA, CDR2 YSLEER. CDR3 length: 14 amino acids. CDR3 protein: CASSPNFGRETQYF. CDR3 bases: TGCGCCAGCAGCCCGAACTTTGGGCGAGAGACCCAGTACTTC.